These 10 T cell receptor beta chains came from one sample sequenced in a study of shared clonotypes between healthy human individuals (dated by TCRdb to 2020 to 2021). CD8 naive samples were obtained by positive selection for CCR7 among CD45RO-negative cells, yielding a CD45RA+CCR7+ population from which TemRA cells were excluded. The library was obtained by the immunoSEQ multiplex PCR assay. In its TCRdb copy, this immuneACCESS table keeps in-frame sequences only and misses some clones. Where compared with another copy, unresolved V genes explain less than half of these, and the others have no known cause. The sample yields approximately 740,000 clones; over 90% were counted once. Of the sample, about 24% is held by the ten largest clones. Sequenced input: naive CD8+ T cells sorted from blood. The cell subset or site label, as the study defines it: CD45RA+CCR7+. These receptors came from a man younger than 45 in good health.

The chain is built from TRBV10-2 and TRBJ2-1, with 9 nucleotides matching TRBD2. Trimming removed 5 bases from V and 6 bases from J; junction bases left unmatched: 5. This CDR3 contains 14 residues. Germline V gives CDR1 WSHSY, CDR2 SAAADI. The CDR3 nucleotides are TGCGCCAGCAGTCAATGGCGGGAGGGCAATGAGCAGTTCTTC. Its translation is CASSQWREGNEQFF.

The sample holds one count of this clone. The rearrangement uses TRBV4-3 and TRBJ2-1; D assignment may be TRBD1 or TRBD2 (6 bases each). Germline V gene lookup returns CDR1 LGHNA and CDR2 YSLEER. Trimming pared 1 base from V and 5 bases from J, leaving 12 bases between. The CDR3 runs to 15 residues. The CDR3 coding sequence is TGCGCCAGCAGCCAAGGGGTGAGGGGGGACAATGAGCAGTTCTTC. It encodes CASSQGVRGDNEQFF.

The table lists this clone with a count of one. The rearrangement links TRBV5-6 to TRBJ2-7; perhaps TRBD1 as D (6 bases). Trimming left V 2 bases short and J 2 bases short, with 11 bases between. The length of the CDR3 is 14 residues. Germline V CDR1 and CDR2: SGHDT, YYEEEE. The CDR3 protein is CASSFGQSAYEQYF. CDR3 DNA sequence: TGTGCCAGCAGCTTCGGACAGAGCGCCTACGAGCAGTACTTC.

The chain has TRBV4-1 and TRBJ2-2; D gene unclear. The V end lost 0 bases, the J end lost 8 bases, and 7 bases lay between the germline ends. The length of the CDR3 is 13 residues. Germline CDR1 and CDR2: MGHRA and YSYEKL. The CDR3 DNA reads TGCGCCAGCAGCCAAGATACCTTAGGGGAGCTGTTTTTT. It specifies CASSQDTLGELFF.

This clone showed up just once. This sample also contains other DNA sequences that code for the same CDR3. This chain uses TRBV28 with TRBJ2-7; D not certain. The CDR3 is 12 amino acids. Germline V gene sequence: CDR1 MDHEN, CDR2 SYDVKM. Between the trimmed V and J ends, which lost 6 bases and 1 base, there was a span of 7 bases. Here the CDR3 DNA reads TGTGCCAGCAGCCCAATATCCTACGAGCAGTACTTC. It translates to CASSPISYEQYF.

The V and J genes are TRBV27 and TRBJ2-1, with 7 bases lining up with TRBD2. The CDR3 sequence is 16 residues long. With 2 bases clipped from V and 7 bases from J, the junction kept 11 bases outside the gene matches. CDR1 MNHEY and CDR2 SMNVEV come from the germline V gene (reference sequence). The CDR3: CASSLMGGGPKNEQFF. The CDR3 DNA reads TGTGCCAGCAGTTTAATGGGGGGAGGGCCGAAGAATGAGCAGTTCTTC.

The chain joins TRBV27 to TRBJ1-1, with D possibly TRBD1 on 6 matching bases. Trimming pared 4 bases from V and 2 bases from J, leaving 17 bases between. CDR1 MNHEY and CDR2 SMNVEV come from the germline V gene (reference sequence). The CDR3 is 16 amino acids. CDR3 nucleotides: TGTGCCAGCAGTTCTTGGTCCCAGGGGAAAAACACTGAAGCTTTCTTT. This codes for CASSSWSQGKNTEAFF.

CDR3 DNA: TGTGCCAGCAGCTTAGGCCGGTTAAGCCTCGGGGAGCAGTACTTC. Amino acids: CASSLGRLSLGEQYF. The chain combines TRBV13 with TRBJ2-7, with D unresolved. Trimming left V 0 bases short and J 7 bases short, with 16 bases between. The CDR3 loop spans 15 amino acids. Germline V gene data show CDR1 as PRHDT and CDR2 as FYEKMQ (reference sequence).

The chain uses TRBV6-5 and TRBJ2-2; D is undetermined. Trimming left V 0 bases short and J 6 bases short, with 8 bases between. CDR3 length: 14 amino acids. Germline V gives CDR1 MNHEY, CDR2 SVGAGI. The CDR3 sequence: CASSYSAGAGELFF. CDR3 coding DNA: TGTGCCAGCAGTTACTCTGCTGGGGCCGGGGAGCTGTTTTTT.

This rearrangement joins TRBV10-2 to TRBJ2-3; no clear D gene. V shed 8 bases and J shed 0 bases, with 18 bases lying between them. Germline assignment: CDR1 WSHSY and CDR2 SAAADI. The CDR3 is made up of 16 amino acids. Written as DNA, the CDR3 is TGCGCCAGCCAACTGGCCCCCGGTCTTAGCACAGATACGCAGTATTTT. As protein: CASQLAPGLSTDTQYF.